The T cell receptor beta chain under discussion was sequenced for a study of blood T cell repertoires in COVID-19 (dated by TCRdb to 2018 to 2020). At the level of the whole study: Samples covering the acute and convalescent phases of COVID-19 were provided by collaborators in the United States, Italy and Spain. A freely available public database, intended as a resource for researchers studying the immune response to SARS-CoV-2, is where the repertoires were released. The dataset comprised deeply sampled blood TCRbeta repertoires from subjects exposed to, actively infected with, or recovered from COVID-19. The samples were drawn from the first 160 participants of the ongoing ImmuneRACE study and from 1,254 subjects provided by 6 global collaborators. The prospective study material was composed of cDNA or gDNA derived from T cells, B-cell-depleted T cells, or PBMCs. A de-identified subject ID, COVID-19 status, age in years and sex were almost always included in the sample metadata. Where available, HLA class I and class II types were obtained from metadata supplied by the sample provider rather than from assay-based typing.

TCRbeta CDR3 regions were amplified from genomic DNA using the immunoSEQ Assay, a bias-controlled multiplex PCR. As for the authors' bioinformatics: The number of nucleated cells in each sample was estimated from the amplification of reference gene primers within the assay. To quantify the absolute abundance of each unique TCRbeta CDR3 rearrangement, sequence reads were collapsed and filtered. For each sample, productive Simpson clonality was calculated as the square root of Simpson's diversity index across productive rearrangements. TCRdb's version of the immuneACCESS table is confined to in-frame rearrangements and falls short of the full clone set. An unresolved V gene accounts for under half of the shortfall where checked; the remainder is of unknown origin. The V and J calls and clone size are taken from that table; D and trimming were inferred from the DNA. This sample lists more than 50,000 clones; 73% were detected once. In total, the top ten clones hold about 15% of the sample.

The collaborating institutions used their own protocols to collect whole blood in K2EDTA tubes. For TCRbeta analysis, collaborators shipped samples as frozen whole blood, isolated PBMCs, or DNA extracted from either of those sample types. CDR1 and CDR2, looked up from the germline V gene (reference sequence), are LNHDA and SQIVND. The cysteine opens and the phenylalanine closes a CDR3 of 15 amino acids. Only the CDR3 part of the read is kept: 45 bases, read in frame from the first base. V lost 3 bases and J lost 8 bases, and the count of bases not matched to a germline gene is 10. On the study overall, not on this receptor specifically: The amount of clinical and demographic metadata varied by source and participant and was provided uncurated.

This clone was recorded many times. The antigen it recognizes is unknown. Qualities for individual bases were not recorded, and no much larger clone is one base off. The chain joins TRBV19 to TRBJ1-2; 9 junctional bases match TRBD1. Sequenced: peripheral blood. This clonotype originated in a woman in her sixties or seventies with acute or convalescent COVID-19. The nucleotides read TGTGCCAGTAGTATCACAGGGGGCGCGAGGGTGGGCTACACCTTC. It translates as CASSITGGARVGYTF.